This TCR beta chain was captured by sequencing in a study of cytomegalovirus exposure and HLA in healthy donors. With V trimmed by 5 bases and J by 3 bases, 6 bases remained unmatched. There are 14 residues in the CDR3. Looked up from germline, CDR1 is MNHEY and CDR2 is SVGAGI. PCR used 60 Vbeta primers and 13 Jbeta primers. Produced via immunoSEQ multiplex PCR; TCRdb's table is partial and in-frame only. The sample has roughly 190,000 clones; around four fifths are singletons. The V gene is TRBV6-5, the J gene TRBJ1-2; 7 bases are shared with TRBD1. The sample was PBMCs. The receptor comes from a female donor in good health and CMV-seronegative. The DNA of the CDR3 is TGTGCCAGCAGTCGCGAACAGGGGTACTATGGCTACACCTTC. This encodes CASSREQGYYGYTF.